One and the same sample provided the 20 T cell receptor beta chains below, sequenced in a study of PD-1 blockade in classical Hodgkin lymphoma. Patients all relapsed after autologous stem cell transplantation, and there was variation in brentuximab vedotin exposure. This table comes from immunoSEQ multiplex PCR, and its TCRdb copy is limited to in-frame clones, with some not included. The table lists approximately 60,000 clones, approximately 88% of them singletons. The sequencing here drew on peripheral blood mononuclear cells (PBMCs), taken at baseline. The source is a human donor with classical Hodgkin lymphoma.

The chain links TRBV7-9 to TRBJ2-7; 9 positions match TRBD2. CDR3 length: 16 residues. V was pared by 1 base and J by 5 bases, with 9 bases of the junction left unmatched. Germline CDR1 reads SEHNR; CDR2 reads FQNEAQ (reference sequence). The CDR3 reads CASSLVSSGVFHEQYF. The CDR3, as DNA: TGTGCCAGCAGCTTAGTTTCTAGCGGGGTGTTCCACGAGCAGTACTTC.

This chain joins TRBV7-9 and TRBJ2-5; TRBD1 or TRBD2 may be the D gene (5 bases each). Germline assignment: CDR1 SEHNR and CDR2 FQNEAQ (reference sequence). The length of the CDR3 is 15 residues. V lost 2 bases and J lost 3, with 13 bases in between. In nucleotides, the CDR3 is TGTGCCAGCAGCTTAACAGGACTTCGAGAAGAGACCCAGTACTTC. This encodes CASSLTGLREETQYF.

This clone has just a few counts. The CDR3 reads CASSPKLLYGYTF. In DNA form, the CDR3 reads TGTGCCAGCAGCCCCAAACTCCTCTATGGCTACACCTTC. The J gene is TRBJ1-2, the V gene TRBV7-8; D is unclear. Trimming removed 5 bases at V and 4 bases at J, with 11 bases between. This CDR3 region has 13 residues. Germline values: CDR1 SGHVS, CDR2 FQNEAQ.

The chain has TRBV7-8 and TRBJ2-4; D tentatively fits TRBD1 or TRBD2 (6 bases each). From germline, CDR1 is SGHVS and CDR2 FQNEAQ. The V end lost 1 base, the J end lost 6 bases, and 22 bases lay between the germline ends. This CDR3 spans 18 amino acids. CDR3 nucleotide sequence: TGTGCCAGCAGCTTAGGGAGGGGAATACAGGGTTTGGGAAACATTCAGTACTTC. It specifies CASSLGRGIQGLGNIQYF. Using reference TRBV7-8 and TRBJ2-4 for the parts outside the CDR3, the full variable domain is GAGVSQSPRYKVAKRGQDVALRCDPISGHVSLFWYQQALGQGPEFLTYFQNEAQLDKSGLPSDRFFAERPEGSVSTLKIQRTQQEDSAVYLCASSLGRGIQGLGNIQYFGAGTRLSVL.

This clone turned up a few times. CDR3 sequence (DNA): TGCGCCAGCAGCCTGTTGACTAGCGGGGGGCTGAGCTCCTACGAGCAGTACTTC. Translated: CASSLLTSGGLSSYEQYF. This sequence joins TRBV5-1 and TRBJ2-7; TRBD2 matches 13 bases. With 4 bases clipped from V and 0 bases from J, the junction kept 10 bases outside the gene matches. The germline V gene encodes CDR1 SGHRS and CDR2 YFSETQ. The CDR3 spans 18 residues.

The rearrangement links TRBV18 to TRBJ2-3, with D possibly TRBD1 on 6 matching bases. The CDR3 covers 17 residues. Trimming took 2 bases from V and 4 from J, leaving 19 bases between them. Germline values: CDR1 KGHSH, CDR2 LQKENI. CDR3 coding DNA: TGTGCCAGCTCACCAAACCAACAGGGTGGGGGCGCAGATACGCAGTATTTT. The encoded protein is CASSPNQQGGGADTQYF. Supplemented by reference TRBV18 and TRBJ2-3, the full variable domain reads NAGVMQNPRHLVRRRGQEARLRCSPMKGHSHVYWYRQLPEEGLKFMVYLQKENIIDESGMPKERFSAEFPKEGPSILRIQQVVRGDSAAYFCASSPNQQGGGADTQYFGPGTRLTVL.

This chain connects TRBV7-8 to TRBJ1-2, with 9 positions matching TRBD1. The V segment lost 4 bases and the J segment 0 bases; nucleotides outside the gene matches: 3. The length of the CDR3 is 15 residues. The V gene's germline CDR1 is SGHVS and CDR2 FQNEAQ. The CDR3 DNA is TGTGCCAGCAGCTCCCGGGACAGGGCTAACTATGGCTACACCTTC. It specifies CASSSRDRANYGYTF.

The rearrangement links TRBV2 to TRBJ2-3; D ambiguous. Trimming removed 6 bases at V and 9 bases at J, with 10 bases between. The CDR3 consists of 11 residues. CDR1 is SNHLY and CDR2 is FYNNEI in the germline V gene. Written as DNA, the CDR3 is TGTGCCAGCAGAGAGGAATACACGCAGTATTTT. This gives the protein CASREEYTQYF. Based on the CDR3 plus reference TRBV2 and TRBJ2-3, the full variable domain is EPEVTQTPSHQVTQMGQEVILRCVPISNHLYFYWYRQILGQKVEFLVSFYNNEISEKSEIFDDQFSVERPDGSNFTLKIRSTKLEDSAMYFCASREEYTQYFGPGTRLTVL.

The chain carries TRBV13 and TRBJ2-3; TRBD2 matches 12 bases. Germline values: CDR1 PRHDT, CDR2 FYEKMQ (reference sequence). J was trimmed by 4 bases and V by 5 bases; bases with no gene match: 4. The CDR3 is 15 residues long. The CDR3 DNA sequence: TGTGCCAGCAGCCTAGCGGGGGGGCGGGCAGATACGCAGTATTTT. This sequence encodes CASSLAGGRADTQYF. Based on the CDR3 plus reference TRBV13 and TRBJ2-3, the full variable domain is AAGVIQSPRHLIKEKRETATLKCYPIPRHDTVYWYQQGPGQDPQFLISFYEKMQSDKGSIPDRFSAQQFSDYHSELNMSSLELGDSALYFCASSLAGGRADTQYFGPGTRLTVL.

The J gene is TRBJ1-6, the V gene TRBV30, with a possible D match to TRBD1 (5 bases). This CDR3 has 15 amino acids. Germline CDR1 is GTSNPN and CDR2 is SVGIG (reference sequence). V dropped 3 bases and J dropped 10 bases, with 19 bases sitting between them. The CDR3 DNA sequence: TGTGCCTGGAGCCGTCCGGGACGGGGATACTCACCCCTCCACTTT. Translating gives CAWSRPGRGYSPLHF.

This clone appeared a single time. The V and J genes are TRBV19 and TRBJ1-1; D is perhaps TRBD1 (5 bases). The germline gives CDR1 LNHDA, CDR2 SQIVND (reference sequence). This CDR3 comprises 16 residues. V was cut by 4 bases and J by 1 base, with 16 bases left in between. The CDR3 reads CASSNDGLGANTEAFF. The CDR3 bases are TGTGCCAGTAGTAATGATGGTCTCGGGGCGAACACTGAAGCTTTCTTT.

This chain connects TRBV7-9 to TRBJ2-1; D is ambiguous. Trimming took 3 bases from V and 5 from J, leaving 2 bases between them. The CDR3 is made up of 11 amino acids. The germline gives CDR1 SEHNR, CDR2 FQNEAQ (reference sequence). CDR3 DNA sequence: TGTGCCAGCAGCTTGCACAATGAGCAGTTCTTC. As protein: CASSLHNEQFF.

This clone was seen a few times. The chain carries TRBV6-4 and TRBJ2-3, with D possibly TRBD1 on 7 matching bases. In germline, CDR1 is MRHNA, CDR2 SNTAGT. The CDR3 runs 13 residues. V lost 9 bases and J 2 bases, leaving 12 bases between the germline ends. The CDR3 DNA follows: TGTGCCAGTGGGGGGACAGACACAGATACGCAGTATTTT. This encodes CASGGTDTDTQYF.

V and J are TRBV7-2 and TRBJ1-1, with D possibly being TRBD1 (6 bases). CDR1 is SGHTA, CDR2 FQGNSA, per germline. CDR3 length: 13 residues. V was clipped by 5 bases and J by 4 bases, with 11 bases between them. The CDR3 DNA sequence: TGTGCCAGCAGCCTACAGGGTGCCACTGAAGCTTTCTTT. Translating it yields CASSLQGATEAFF.

The CDR3 sequence: CASSQGRNTEAFF. CDR3 nucleotide sequence: TGTGCCAGCTCTCAGGGTAGGAACACTGAAGCTTTCTTT. The chain recombines TRBV7-9 with TRBJ1-1; perhaps TRBD1 as D (5 bases). CDR3 size: 13 residues. Trimming pared 8 bases from V and 1 base from J, leaving 11 bases between. The V gene's germline CDR1 is SEHNR and CDR2 FQNEAQ (reference sequence).

This chain connects TRBV27 to TRBJ2-7; D not certain. Per germline, CDR1 MNHEY and CDR2 SMNVEV (reference sequence). The ends were cut back, 4 bases at V and 3 bases at J, with 16 bases in the middle. CDR3 length equals 15 residues. The CDR3 DNA is TGTGCCAGCAGTTACCAAAGGGCTACGGTCTACGAGCAGTACTTC. This encodes CASSYQRATVYEQYF.

The chain's CDR3 is CASSLYGKGNEKLFF. As DNA, the CDR3 is TGTGCCAGCAGTTTATACGGAAAGGGGAATGAAAAACTGTTTTTT. The gene calls are TRBV28 and TRBJ1-4, with a tentative D call TRBD1 (5 bases). CDR3 length equals 15 residues. Germline CDR1 reads MDHEN; CDR2 reads SYDVKM. V lost 1 base to trimming and J lost 5 bases, with 11 bases between them.

The gene calls are TRBV15 and TRBJ2-1; 9 positions agree with TRBD1. CDR1 is LNHNV, CDR2 YYDKDF, per germline (reference sequence). The CDR3 contains 15 residues. Unmatched junction bases numbered 0, after V lost 3 bases and J lost 0 bases. The CDR3 DNA reads as TGTGCCACCAGCAGGGACAGGGGCTCCTACAATGAGCAGTTCTTC. Its translation is CATSRDRGSYNEQFF.

V is TRBV21-1 and J is TRBJ1-1. TRBV21-1 represents a pseudogene. The CDR3 has 14 amino acids. The CDR3 bases are TGTGCCAGCAGCAAAGGGAGGGCGAACACTGAAGCTTTCTTT. It specifies CASSKGRANTEAFF.

The V call is TRBV5-4, the J call TRBJ2-3; no definite D call. Germline values: CDR1 SGHNT, CDR2 YYREEE (reference sequence). CDR3 length: 15 residues. Trimming pared 3 bases from V and 1 base from J, leaving 12 bases between. CDR3 nucleotides: TGTGCCAGCAGCTCTGACGCTCCAGGCACAGATACGCAGTATTTT. Protein: CASSSDAPGTDTQYF.